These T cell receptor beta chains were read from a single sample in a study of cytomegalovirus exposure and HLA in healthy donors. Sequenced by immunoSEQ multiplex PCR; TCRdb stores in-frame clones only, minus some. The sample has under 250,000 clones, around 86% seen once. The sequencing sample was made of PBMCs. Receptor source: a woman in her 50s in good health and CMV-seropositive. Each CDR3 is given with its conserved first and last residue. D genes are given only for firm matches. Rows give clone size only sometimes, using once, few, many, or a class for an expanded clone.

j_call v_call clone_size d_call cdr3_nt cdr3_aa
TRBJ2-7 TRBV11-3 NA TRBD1 TGTGCCAGCAGCTTAGGGGGGACAGGGAGCCACGAGCAGTACTTC CASSLGGTGSHEQYF
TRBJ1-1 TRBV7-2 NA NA TGTGCCAGCAGCTTAGGGGCAGGGCTGAACACTGAAGCTTTCTTT CASSLGAGLNTEAFF
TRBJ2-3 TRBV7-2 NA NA TGTGCCAGCAGCTCGCCGGGAGGGGGCAATCCTACAGATACGCAGTATTTT CASSSPGGGNPTDTQYF
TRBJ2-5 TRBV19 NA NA TGTGCCAGTAGTATCGGCGGAACTTCCCAAGAGACCCAGTACTTC CASSIGGTSQETQYF
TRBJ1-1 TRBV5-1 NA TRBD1 TGCGCCAGCCGGGACAGGGGGCCCACTGAAGCTTTCTTT CASRDRGPTEAFF
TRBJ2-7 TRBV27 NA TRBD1 TGTGCCAGCAGGATCTCGACAGGGGGTTTTTACGAGCAGTACTTC CASRISTGGFYEQYF
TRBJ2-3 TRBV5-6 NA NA TGTGCCAGCAGCTTGCGGGGGTCTAGCACAGATACGCAGTATTTT CASSLRGSSTDTQYF
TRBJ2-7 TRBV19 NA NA TGTGCCAGTTCGACAACCGCCTACGAGCAGTACTTC CASSTTAYEQYF
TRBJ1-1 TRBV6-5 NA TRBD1 TGTGCCAGCAGATTGAGAAGGACAGGGGACACTGAAGCTTTCTTT CASRLRRTGDTEAFF
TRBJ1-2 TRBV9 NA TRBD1 TGTGCCAGCAGCCCTCAGGACAGGGTATCTCTTGGGGGCTACACCTTC CASSPQDRVSLGGYTF
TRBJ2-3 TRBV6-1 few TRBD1 TGTGCCAGCAGAAAGGGACAGGCATACACAGATACGCAGTATTTT CASRKGQAYTDTQYF
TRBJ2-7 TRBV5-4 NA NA TGTGCCAGCAGCTTGTATGCAGGGCAGAGCTCCTACGAGCAGTACTTC CASSLYAGQSSYEQYF
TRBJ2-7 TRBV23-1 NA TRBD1 TGCGCCAGCAGTCAGATATTGGGGGACAGGTTCACCTACGAGCAGTACTTC CASSQILGDRFTYEQYF
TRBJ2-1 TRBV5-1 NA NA TGCGCCAGCAGCTTGGGTTTAGGGGGCTCCTACAATGAGCAGTTCTTC CASSLGLGGSYNEQFF
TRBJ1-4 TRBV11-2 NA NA TGTGCCAGCAGCTTCGCATCGAGGGAAAAACTGTTTTTT CASSFASREKLFF
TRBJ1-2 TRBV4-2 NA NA TGTGCCAGCAGCCAAGAACGGGTGGAAGCGGATGGCTACACCTTC CASSQERVEADGYTF
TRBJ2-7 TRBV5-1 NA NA TGCGCCAGCAGTTTAACCAGCCCAGGGCACGAGCAGTACTTC CASSLTSPGHEQYF
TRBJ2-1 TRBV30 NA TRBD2 TGTGCCTGGAGTGTACTAGCGGGGGGGCCTCATGAGCAGTTCTTC CAWSVLAGGPHEQFF
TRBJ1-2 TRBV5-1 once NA TGCGCCAGCAGCTTGGGAGTTACTAACTATGGCTACACCTTC CASSLGVTNYGYTF
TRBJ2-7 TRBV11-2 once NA TGTGCCAGCAGCTTAGATCAACTCTCCTACGAGCAGTACTTC CASSLDQLSYEQYF